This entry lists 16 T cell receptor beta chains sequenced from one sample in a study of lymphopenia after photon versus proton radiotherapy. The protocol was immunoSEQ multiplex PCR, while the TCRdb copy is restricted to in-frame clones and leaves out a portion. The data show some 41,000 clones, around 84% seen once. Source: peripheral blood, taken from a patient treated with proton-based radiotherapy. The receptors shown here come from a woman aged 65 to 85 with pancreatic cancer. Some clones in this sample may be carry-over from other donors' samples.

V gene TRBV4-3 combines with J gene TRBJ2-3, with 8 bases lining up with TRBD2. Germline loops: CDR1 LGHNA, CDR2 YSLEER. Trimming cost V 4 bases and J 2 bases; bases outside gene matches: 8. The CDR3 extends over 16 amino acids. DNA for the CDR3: TGCGCCAGCAGCCCGGGACTAGGGGACTCCACAGATACGCAGTATTTT. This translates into CASSPGLGDSTDTQYF.

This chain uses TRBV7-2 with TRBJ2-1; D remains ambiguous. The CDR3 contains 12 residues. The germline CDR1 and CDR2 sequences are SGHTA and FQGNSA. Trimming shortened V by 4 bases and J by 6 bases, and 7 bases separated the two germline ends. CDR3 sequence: CASSWRPNEQFF. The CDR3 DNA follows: TGTGCCAGCAGCTGGAGACCCAATGAGCAGTTCTTC.

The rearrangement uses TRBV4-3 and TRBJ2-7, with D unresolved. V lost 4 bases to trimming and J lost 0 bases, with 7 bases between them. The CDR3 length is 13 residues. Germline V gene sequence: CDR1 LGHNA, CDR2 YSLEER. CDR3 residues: CASSPATSYEQYF. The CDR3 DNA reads TGCGCCAGCAGCCCCGCCACCTCCTACGAGCAGTACTTC.

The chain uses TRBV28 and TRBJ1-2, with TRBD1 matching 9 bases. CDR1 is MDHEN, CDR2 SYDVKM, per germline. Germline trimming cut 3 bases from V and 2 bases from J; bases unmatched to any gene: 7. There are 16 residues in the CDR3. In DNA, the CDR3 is TGTGCCAGCAGTTTGGGGGACAGGGTCAAAAACTATGGCTACACCTTC. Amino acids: CASSLGDRVKNYGYTF.

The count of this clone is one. CDR3 protein: CASSLGGQGPQEPQHF. The CDR3 bases are TGCGCCAGCAGCTTGGGTGGACAGGGGCCCCAGGAGCCCCAGCATTTT. This sequence joins TRBV5-1 and TRBJ1-5, with 9 bases that match TRBD1. CDR1 and CDR2 from the germline V gene are SGHRS and YFSETQ. This CDR3 spans 16 amino acids. V lost 0 bases to trimming and J lost 8 bases; unmatched junction nucleotides: 9.

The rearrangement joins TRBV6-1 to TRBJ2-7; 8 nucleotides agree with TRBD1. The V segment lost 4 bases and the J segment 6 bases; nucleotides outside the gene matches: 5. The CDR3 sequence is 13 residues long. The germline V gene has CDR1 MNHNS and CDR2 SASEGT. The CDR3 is CASSVDRASEQYF. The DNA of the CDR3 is TGTGCCAGCAGTGTGGACAGGGCCAGCGAGCAGTACTTC.

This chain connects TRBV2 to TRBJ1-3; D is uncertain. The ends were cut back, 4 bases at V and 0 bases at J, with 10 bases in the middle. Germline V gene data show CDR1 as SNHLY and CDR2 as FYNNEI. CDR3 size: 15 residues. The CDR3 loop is CASSAQELSGNTIYF. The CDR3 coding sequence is TGTGCCAGCAGTGCTCAGGAGCTCTCTGGAAACACCATATATTTT. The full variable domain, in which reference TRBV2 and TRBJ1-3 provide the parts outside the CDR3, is EPEVTQTPSHQVTQMGQEVILRCVPISNHLYFYWYRQILGQKVEFLVSFYNNEISEKSEIFDDQFSVERPDGSNFTLKIRSTKLEDSAMYFCASSAQELSGNTIYFGEGSWLTVV.

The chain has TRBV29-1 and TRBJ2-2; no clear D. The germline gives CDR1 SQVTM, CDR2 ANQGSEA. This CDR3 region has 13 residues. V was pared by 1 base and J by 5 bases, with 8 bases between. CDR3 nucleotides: TGCAGCGTTGAAGTTCCCGGAACCGGGGAGCTGTTTTTT. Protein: CSVEVPGTGELFF.

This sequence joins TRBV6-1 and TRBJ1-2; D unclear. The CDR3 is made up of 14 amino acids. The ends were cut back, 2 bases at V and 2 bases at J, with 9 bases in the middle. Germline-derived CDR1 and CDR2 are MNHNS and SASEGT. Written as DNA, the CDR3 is TGTGCCAGCAGTGAAACCAACTCCAACTATGGCTACACCTTC. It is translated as CASSETNSNYGYTF.

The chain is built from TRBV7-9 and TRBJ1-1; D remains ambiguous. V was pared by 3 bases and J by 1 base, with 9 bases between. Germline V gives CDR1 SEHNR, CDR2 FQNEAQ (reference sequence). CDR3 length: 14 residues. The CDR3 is CASSFSGKNTEAFF. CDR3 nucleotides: TGTGCCAGCAGCTTTAGCGGCAAGAACACTGAAGCTTTCTTT.

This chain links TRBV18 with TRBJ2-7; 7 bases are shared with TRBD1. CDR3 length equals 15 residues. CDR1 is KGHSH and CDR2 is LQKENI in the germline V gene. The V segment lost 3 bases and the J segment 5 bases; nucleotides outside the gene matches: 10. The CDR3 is CASSPTTGRFHEQYF. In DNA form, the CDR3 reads TGTGCCAGCTCACCTACGACAGGGCGGTTCCACGAGCAGTACTTC.

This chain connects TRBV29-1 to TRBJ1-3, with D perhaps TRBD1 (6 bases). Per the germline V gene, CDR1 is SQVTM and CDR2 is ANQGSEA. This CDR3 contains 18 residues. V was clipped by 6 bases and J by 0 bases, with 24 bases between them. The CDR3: CSVATGAAPRSSGNTIYF. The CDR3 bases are TGCAGCGTGGCAACGGGGGCAGCCCCAAGAAGCTCTGGAAACACCATATATTTT.

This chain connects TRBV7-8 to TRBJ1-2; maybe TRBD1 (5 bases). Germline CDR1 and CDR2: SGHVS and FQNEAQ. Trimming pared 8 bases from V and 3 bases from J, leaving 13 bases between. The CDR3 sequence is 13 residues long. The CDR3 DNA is TGTGCCAGCGGAACATCGACAGACTATGGCTACACCTTC. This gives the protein CASGTSTDYGYTF.

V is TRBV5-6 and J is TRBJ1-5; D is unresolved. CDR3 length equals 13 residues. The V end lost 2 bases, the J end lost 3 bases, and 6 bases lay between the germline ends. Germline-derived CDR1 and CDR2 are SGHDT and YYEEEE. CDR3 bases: TGTGCCAGCAGCTTCGGGAACAATCAGCCCCAGCATTTT. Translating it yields CASSFGNNQPQHF.

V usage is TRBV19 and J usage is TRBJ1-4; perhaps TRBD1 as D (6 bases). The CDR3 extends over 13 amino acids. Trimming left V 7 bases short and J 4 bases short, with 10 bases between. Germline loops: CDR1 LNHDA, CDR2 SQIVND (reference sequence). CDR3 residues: CASKGTFNEKLFF. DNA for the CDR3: TGTGCCAGTAAGGGGACATTTAATGAAAAACTGTTTTTT.

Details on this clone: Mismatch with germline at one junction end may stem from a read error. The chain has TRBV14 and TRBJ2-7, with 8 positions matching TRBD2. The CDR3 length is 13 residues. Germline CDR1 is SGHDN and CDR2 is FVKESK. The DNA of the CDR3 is TGTGCCAGCAGCCAGGGAAGCCGGACTAGCTGTAGCTTC. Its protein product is CASSQGSRTSCSF.